This T cell receptor beta chain was identified in a study of glioma-infiltrating T cells after dendritic cell vaccination. Amplification used 60 V beta primers and 13 J beta primers. Profiled with immunoSEQ multiplex PCR; TCRdb holds only in-frame clones, not every one. This sample yields some 70,000 clones, of which approximately 81% are seen a single time; 7.9% belongs to the top ten. Fresh-frozen tumor tissue and more than two years of survival data were available for all. The trim removed 6 bases at V and 7 bases at J, leaving 7 bases unmatched. Per the germline V gene, CDR1 is LNHDA and CDR2 is SQIVND (reference sequence). The CDR3 runs 15 residues.

The starting material was blood, obtained before dendritic cell vaccination. The V gene is TRBV19, the J gene TRBJ1-6; 9 nucleotides match TRBD1. The sequence was collected from a human donor with glioblastoma. The DNA for the CDR3 is TGTGCCAGTAGCCGGGAAGGGACAGGGAATTCACCCCTCCACTTT. As protein: CASSREGTGNSPLHF. The full variable domain, rest sourced from reference TRBV19 and TRBJ1-6, is DGGITQSPKYLFRKEGQNVTLSCEQNLNHDAMYWYRQDPGQGLRLIYYSQIVNDFQKGDIAEGYSVSREKKESFPLTVTSAQKNPTAFYLCASSREGTGNSPLHFGNGTRLTVT.